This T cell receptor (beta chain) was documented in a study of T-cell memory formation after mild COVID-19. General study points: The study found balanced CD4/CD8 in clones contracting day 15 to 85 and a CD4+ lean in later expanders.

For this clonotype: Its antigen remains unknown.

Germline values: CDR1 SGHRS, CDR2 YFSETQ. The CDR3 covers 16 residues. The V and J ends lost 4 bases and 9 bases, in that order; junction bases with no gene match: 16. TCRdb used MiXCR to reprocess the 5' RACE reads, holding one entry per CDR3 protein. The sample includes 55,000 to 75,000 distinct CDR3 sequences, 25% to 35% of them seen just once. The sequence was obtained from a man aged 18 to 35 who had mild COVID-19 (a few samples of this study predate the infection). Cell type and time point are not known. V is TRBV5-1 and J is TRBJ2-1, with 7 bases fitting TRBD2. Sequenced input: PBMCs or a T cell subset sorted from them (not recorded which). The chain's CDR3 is CASSGGLSGLRSEQFF. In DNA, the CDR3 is TGCGCCAGCAGCGGGGGACTAAGCGGGCTACGGAGTGAGCAGTTCTTC.